This entry features one T cell receptor beta chain sequence. The data were obtained in a study of blood T cell repertoires in COVID-19. CDR1 is MNHEY and CDR2 is SVGAGI in the germline V gene. The V gene end was trimmed by 6 bases and the J gene end by 4 bases; junction bases not matched to a gene: 11. The CDR3 sequence is 16 residues long. TCRdb keeps only in-frame clones here, not all; method: immunoSEQ multiplex PCR. The sample has some 67,000 clones, roughly 90% seen once. The TCR was taken from a woman aged 55-75 years with acute or convalescent COVID-19. V is TRBV6-5 and J is TRBJ2-2, with 7 bases matching TRBD2. Sequenced input: peripheral blood. For the CDR3, the DNA is TGTGCCAGCAGCTACAATGAGGGACTACCCACCGGGGAGCTGTTTTTT. Its translation is CASSYNEGLPTGELFF.